Listed below are T cell receptor beta chains from one sample, sequenced in a study of blood T cell repertoires in COVID-19. Assay used: immunoSEQ multiplex PCR; TCRdb lists only in-frame clones, some missing. The sample lists 200,000 or so clones; approximately 86% were seen once. The sequenced sample was peripheral blood. The receptors come from a man in his 70s with active or convalescent COVID-19. Each CDR3 is given with its conserved first and last residue. D genes are given only for firm matches. The size entry is marked missing in some rows and otherwise reads once, few, many or a size class.

J | size | D | V | CDR3 | DNA
TRBJ2-2 | NA | TRBD1 | TRBV6-5 | CAAGQGLRTGELFF | TGTGCCGCGGGACAGGGTCTGCGCACCGGGGAGCTGTTTTTT
TRBJ2-7 | once | TRBD1 | TRBV3-1/TRBV3-2 | CASSLRTGGNYEQYF | TGTGCCAGCAGCCTAAGGACAGGGGGAAACTACGAGCAGTACTTC
TRBJ2-3 | NA | NA | TRBV4-3 | CASSQSHGESDTQYF | TGCGCCAGCAGCCAGAGCCACGGGGAGTCAGATACGCAGTATTTT
TRBJ1-2 | NA | TRBD1 | TRBV5-5 | CASRLGQGANYGYTF | TGTGCCAGCAGATTGGGACAGGGAGCTAACTATGGCTACACCTTC
TRBJ1-4 | NA | TRBD1 | TRBV30 | CAWSVGQGWSNNEKLFF | TGTGCCTGGAGTGTAGGACAGGGGTGGAGTAATAATGAAAAACTGTTTTTT
TRBJ1-1 | NA | TRBD1 | TRBV7-2 | CASSQQGANTEAFF | TGTGCCAGCAGCCAGCAGGGGGCAAACACTGAAGCTTTCTTT
TRBJ2-1 | NA | TRBD1 | TRBV6-2/TRBV6-3 | CASSLQGAINNEQFF | TGTGCCAGCAGTTTACAGGGGGCAATTAACAATGAGCAGTTCTTC
TRBJ1-2 | NA | NA | TRBV5-8 | CASSLRTSPYNYGYTF | TGTGCCAGCAGCTTACGGACAAGCCCTTATAACTATGGCTACACCTTC
TRBJ1-2 | NA | NA | TRBV28 | CATIPDISMGYTF | TGTGCCACCATACCCGACATCTCGATGGGCTACACCTTC
TRBJ2-5 | NA | NA | TRBV3-1/TRBV3-2 | CASSVAVGGETQYF | TGTGCCAGCAGCGTAGCGGTTGGGGGGGAGACCCAGTACTTC
TRBJ2-2 | NA | TRBD1 | TRBV9 | CASSGRQGVVAGELFF | TGTGCCAGCAGCGGTAGACAGGGGGTAGTAGCCGGGGAGCTGTTTTTT